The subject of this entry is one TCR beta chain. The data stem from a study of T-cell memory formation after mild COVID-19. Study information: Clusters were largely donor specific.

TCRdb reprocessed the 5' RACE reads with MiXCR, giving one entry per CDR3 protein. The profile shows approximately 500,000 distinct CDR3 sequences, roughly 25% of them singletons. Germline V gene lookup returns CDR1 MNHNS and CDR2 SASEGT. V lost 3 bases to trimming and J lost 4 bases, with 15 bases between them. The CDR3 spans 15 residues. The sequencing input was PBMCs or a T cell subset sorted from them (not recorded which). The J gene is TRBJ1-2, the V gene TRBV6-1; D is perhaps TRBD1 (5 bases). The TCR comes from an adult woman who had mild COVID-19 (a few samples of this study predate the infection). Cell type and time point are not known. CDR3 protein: CASSDPGRDGYGYTF. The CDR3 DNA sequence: TGTGCCAGCAGTGACCCCGGCAGGGACGGCTATGGCTACACCTTC.